This is a list of T cell receptor beta chains from one sample in a study of T cells after yellow fever vaccination. TCRdb fed the 5' RACE reads into MiXCR, producing one record per CDR3 protein. The repertoire holds about 430,000 distinct CDR3 sequences, with 18% as singletons. The sample in question was PBMCs, obtained before the yellow fever booster vaccination. The receptors come from a man between 18 and 35 years old who received the YFV17D yellow fever vaccine. Both conserved end residues are part of each CDR3. A D gene is named only where the DNA matches it firmly. A row's size may be missing; if present it is once, few, many or a size class.

>TRBV6-2/TRBV6-3|-|16|TRBJ2-5|-
TGTGCCAGCAGTACCCCGGTTCAGGCTGATGTTCAAACCCAGTACTTC
CASSTPVQADVQTQYF
>TRBV11-2|TRBD2|13|TRBJ2-1|many
TGTGCCAGCAGCACTAGCGGGGAGAATGAGCAGTTCTTC
CASSTSGENEQFF
>TRBV9|-|14|TRBJ2-1|-
TGTGCCAGCAGCGTAGTACAGGGAAAGGGTGAGCAGTTCTTC
CASSVVQGKGEQFF
>TRBV5-1|-|13|TRBJ2-1|many
TGCGCCAGCAGTTTTGGGCCCGACAATGGGCAGTTCTTC
CASSFGPDNGQFF
>TRBV2|TRBD2|14|TRBJ2-1|few
TGTGCCAGCATTGAACTAGCGGGAAGGAATGAGCAGTTCTTC
CASIELAGRNEQFF
>TRBV5-1|-|15|TRBJ1-1|-
TGCGCCAGCAGCCAAAGTGTCGGGCCTAACACTGAAGCTTTCTTT
CASSQSVGPNTEAFF
>TRBV5-1|-|17|TRBJ1-6|few
TGCGCCAGCAGCTTGTACCCTGGGAGCTCCTATAATTCACCCCTCCACTTT
CASSLYPGSSYNSPLHF
>TRBV29-1|-|12|TRBJ2-1|-
TGCAGCATTGCATCAGGGAGCAATGAGCAGTTCTTC
CSIASGSNEQFF
>TRBV5-4|-|14|TRBJ2-5|-
TGTGCCAGCAGCTTGATGTCAGGGGAAGAGACCCAGTACTTC
CASSLMSGEETQYF
>TRBV6-5|TRBD1|12|TRBJ2-3|-
TGTGCCATCGGACAGGTCACAGATACGCAGTATTTT
CAIGQVTDTQYF
>TRBV5-8|-|15|TRBJ1-5|-
TGTGCCAGCAGCCCGTATACGTATAGCAATCAGCCCCAGCATTTT
CASSPYTYSNQPQHF
>TRBV20-1|-|11|TRBJ1-5|-
TGCAGTGCCGGGACGGGGTATTCCCAGCATTTT
CSAGTGYSQHF
>TRBV6-5|-|15|TRBJ1-1|few
TGTGCCAGCAGTCTTGGGCGGGGGATGGGCACTGAAGCTTTCTTT
CASSLGRGMGTEAFF
>TRBV7-2|-|15|TRBJ2-3|-
TGTGCCAGCAGCCCATGGGGGGGGGGCCAGGATACGCAGTATTTT
CASSPWGGGQDTQYF
>TRBV7-3|TRBD2|16|TRBJ2-1|-
TGTGCCAGCAGCTTAACACTAGCGGGGGGACGCAATGAGCAGTTCTTC
CASSLTLAGGRNEQFF